This T cell receptor (beta chain) appears in the sequencing data of a study of technical replicates of blood from a handful of donors. Measured with immunoSEQ multiplex PCR; TCRdb has only the in-frame clones, and not every one. The sample carries roughly 85,000 clones, approximately 93% recorded once. Germline values: CDR1 SGHRS, CDR2 YFSETQ. Trimming removed 3 bases at V and 1 base at J, with 11 bases between. The CDR3 is 15 amino acids. Material for sequencing was T cells isolated from PBMCs. This receptor was taken from a human donor in good health. The gene calls are TRBV5-1 and TRBJ1-3; D gene ambiguous. The CDR3: CASSSVGASGNTIYF. The DNA for the CDR3 is TGCGCCAGCAGCTCTGTTGGTGCGTCTGGAAACACCATATATTTT.